This T cell receptor (beta chain) stems from a study of regulatory T cells in long-lasting Graves disease. Noted time point: newly diagnosed GD, antithyroid drugs for less than 3 months. PBMC-derived RNA was used for the TCR library. This clonotype was counted between two and nine times. Through Arm-PCR of CDR3 regions and iRepertoire HTBI primers, TCR beta libraries were built. TCRdb reanalysed the multiplex PCR reads using MiXCR and keeps one entry per CDR3 protein. The sample comprises 420,000 or so distinct CDR3 sequences, less than 20% of which are singletons, and approximately 22% rests with the top ten. The same specimen was also included in a second study, on T cells in Graves' hyperthyroidism and ophthalmopathy. That work states: A first-round RT-PCR of the TCR CDR3 used the HTBI primer set. A 13 V-J signature model discriminated ophthalmopathy versus stable hyperthyroidism.

The source was peripheral blood mononuclear cells (PBMCs), collected at new diagnosis, from a patient treated with antithyroid drugs. The sequence came from a woman between 18 and 29 years old with Graves disease.

DNA of the CDR3: TGTGCCTGGAGTCCGACAGCATCTGGAAACACCATATATTTT. Residues: CAWSPTASGNTIYF. The genes are TRBV30 and TRBJ1-3; a weak D match, TRBD1 (5 bases). V was pared by 2 bases and J by 1 base, with 9 bases between. Germline CDR1 is GTSNPN and CDR2 is SVGIG (reference sequence). CDR3 length: 14 amino acids.